Listed below are T cell receptor beta chains from one sample, sequenced in a study of T cell repertoires in cytomegalovirus infection. These receptors' targets are unknown. TCRdb independently ran MiXCR on the reads; one entry per CDR3 protein. The repertoire holds some 800,000 distinct CDR3 sequences, with 32% as singletons. Sequencing was performed on cultured CD8+ T cells from PBMCs, taken from culture after CMV antigen stimulation. The receptors were gathered from a human donor in good health (CMV status not recorded). Some clones in this sample may be carry-over from other donors' samples. The conserved cysteine and the conserved F or W are not part of the CDR3 here. Only some rows state a clone size, as once, few, many or a class for expanded clones.

ASSEGGMRTGAPYGYT | TRBJ1-2 | TRBV6-1 | few
ASSPRTGLGQPQH | TRBJ1-5 | TRBV28 | -
ASSLGILREGQNTEAF | TRBJ1-1 | TRBV7-9 | -
ASSFLQGQGQIFGGYT | TRBJ1-2 | TRBV11-1 | few
ASSQQRGLAGSTYEQY | TRBJ2-7 | TRBV3-1 | -
ASSYSGQGIDFNQPQH | TRBJ1-5 | TRBV6-2/TRBV6-3 | -
ASSLEAQDGQPQH | TRBJ1-5 | TRBV12-3/TRBV12-4 | -
ATSDHRQDPFNEQF | TRBJ2-1 | TRBV24-1 | few
ASSVRGSNYGYT | TRBJ1-2 | TRBV7-6 | few
ASSQDPGPNTEAF | TRBJ1-1 | TRBV4-1 | few
ASSPRRGPAVETQY | TRBJ2-5 | TRBV7-9 | many
ASSLYRGWDQPQH | TRBJ1-5 | TRBV7-8 | many
ASGLSGGLNTEAF | TRBJ1-1 | TRBV12-5 | -
ASQGFSGYEQY | TRBJ2-7 | TRBV11-1 | -
ASSLRRLWECNQPQH | TRBJ1-5 | TRBV7-7 | many
ASSFSDRDNYGYT | TRBJ1-2 | TRBV7-9 | -
ASTIDSGDNYGYT | TRBJ1-2 | TRBV7-2 | -
ASSLLGSFTEAF | TRBJ1-1 | TRBV28 | few
ASSDLQGTSTEAF | TRBJ1-1 | TRBV12-3/TRBV12-4 | -
ASSFRSRPNNEQF | TRBJ2-1 | TRBV7-9 | -
ASSEWGVNARTDTQY | TRBJ2-3 | TRBV25-1 | -
ASSLGGSLTDTQY | TRBJ2-3 | TRBV7-6 | many
ASSQDGGEAYNEQF | TRBJ2-1 | TRBV4-1 | many
ASSLGLAGVAEQF | TRBJ2-1 | TRBV27 | -
ASSEAPRVLSNQPQH | TRBJ1-5 | TRBV6-1 | few
ASSGQYSWNTGELF | TRBJ2-2 | TRBV6-1 | -
ASSLATGQGVNTEAF | TRBJ1-1 | TRBV5-1 | -
ASSFQGINEQF | TRBJ2-1 | TRBV6-5 | -
SARDGTGVNTGELF | TRBJ2-2 | TRBV20-1 | -
SAPGQPRTDTQY | TRBJ2-3 | TRBV29-1 | -
ASREQGRKGTEAF | TRBJ1-1 | TRBV2 | -
ASSETGQGARQPQH | TRBJ1-5 | TRBV6-1 | -
ASSLVGPIQEQF | TRBJ2-1 | TRBV12-3/TRBV12-4 | -
ASFQTRTIGF | TRBJ1-1 | TRBV7-8 | -
ASSLGQSTNEKLF | TRBJ1-4 | TRBV28 | few
AIFWENTGELF | TRBJ2-2 | TRBV10-3 | -
ASTLFLGGDEQF | TRBJ2-1 | TRBV6-5 | many
VSILELNAGSTNYGYT | TRBJ1-2 | TRBV7-9 | -
ASSSAGNNEQF | TRBJ2-1 | TRBV11-3 | many
SVERLWSTSSYNEQF | TRBJ2-1 | TRBV29-1 | -
ASSLKARGHRGAEAF | TRBJ1-1 | TRBV7-8 | many
ASSTDGLYEQY | TRBJ2-7 | TRBV7-6 | many
ASSQGSGGHGGQPQH | TRBJ1-5 | TRBV4-3 | few
ASSGFLPANSPLH | TRBJ1-6 | TRBV4-1 | -
ASSQVRDSSYNSPLH | TRBJ1-6 | TRBV4-1 | few
ASSLGEDYEQY | TRBJ2-7 | TRBV19 | -
ASLGTEGETTEAF | TRBJ1-1 | TRBV5-1 | -
ASRTRRGYNEQF | TRBJ2-1 | TRBV6-2/TRBV6-3 | -
ASSFRDRGSDSNQPQH | TRBJ1-5 | TRBV5-6 | -
ASSGSTSGRISYEQY | TRBJ2-7 | TRBV7-9 | -
ASSQELRSEQF | TRBJ2-1 | TRBV4-1 | -
ASRGLSNQPQH | TRBJ1-5 | TRBV19 | -
SVEGPSYGYT | TRBJ1-2 | TRBV29-1 | -
ASSLSWGGIDEQF | TRBJ2-1 | TRBV7-7 | few
TSTQGAGGPYEQY | TRBJ2-7 | TRBV5-1 | -